These 29 T cell receptor beta chains share one sample of origin, sequenced in a study of T cell responses to AZD1222 COVID-19 vaccine. The method was immunoSEQ multiplex PCR; TCRdb's version includes in-frame clones alone and lacks a portion of them. The sample consists of about 140,000 clones, 85% to 95% of them appearing once. The material was peripheral blood, obtained after recovery from COVID-19. The origin of the receptors is an adult who had recovered from COVID-19.

V gene TRBV28 combines with J gene TRBJ1-4, with a weak D call TRBD1 (5 bases). CDR1 is MDHEN and CDR2 is SYDVKM in the germline V gene. CDR3 length: 15 amino acids. The germline V and J ends were trimmed by 5 bases and 7 bases, with 17 bases remaining between them. Here the CDR3 reads CASSLLQAGGEKLFF. CDR3 in DNA: TGTGCCAGCAGTCTCCTCCAGGCGGGGGGTGAAAAACTGTTTTTT.

The genes are TRBV3-1 (or the pseudogene TRBV3-2) and TRBJ2-4; no clear D. The V end was cut by 1 base, the J end by 0 bases, with 7 bases between. The length of the CDR3 is 15 residues. The V gene's germline CDR1 is LGHDT and CDR2 YNNKEL (reference sequence). The CDR3 DNA sequence: TGTGCCAGCAGCCAAGTTGGGATAGCCAAAAACATTCAGTACTTC. Its translation: CASSQVGIAKNIQYF.

The CDR3 DNA follows: TGTGCCAGTAGTCGATCTATCTCCTACAATGAGCAGTTCTTC. It specifies CASSRSISYNEQFF. This rearrangement joins TRBV19 to TRBJ2-1; D is unresolved. Germline values: CDR1 LNHDA, CDR2 SQIVND (reference sequence). The CDR3 spans 14 residues. V lost 5 bases and J lost 0, with 8 bases in between.

The J gene is TRBJ2-5, the V gene TRBV10-3, with a tentative D call TRBD1 (6 bases). V was shortened by 10 bases and J by 1 base, with 10 bases between the two germline ends. This CDR3 spans 12 amino acids. CDR1 and CDR2 from the germline V gene are ENHRY and SYGVKD. The chain's CDR3 is CASLDSQETQYF. DNA for the CDR3: TGTGCCAGTTTGGACAGCCAAGAGACCCAGTACTTC.

Of note for this clone: Within the sample, other DNA sequences also encode this same CDR3. The chain carries TRBV5-1 and TRBJ2-7, with 7 bases fitting TRBD2. V dropped 0 bases and J dropped 7; count of bases not matched to a gene: 7. CDR1 and CDR2 from the germline V gene are SGHRS and YFSETQ. CDR3 length: 14 amino acids. The CDR3 sequence is CASSLAGGGGEQYF. Written as DNA, the CDR3 is TGCGCCAGCAGCTTGGCTGGGGGGGGAGGAGAGCAGTACTTC.

CDR3 DNA sequence: TGTGCCAGCAGCCGTGATGGACAGGGGAGATATGGCTACACCTTC. Protein product: CASSRDGQGRYGYTF. V gene TRBV7-9 combines with J gene TRBJ1-2, with 9 bases aligning to TRBD1. Germline trimming cut 5 bases from V and 5 bases from J; bases unmatched to any gene: 9. The CDR3 runs to 15 residues. Germline CDR1 is SEHNR and CDR2 is FQNEAQ (reference sequence).

The chain recombines TRBV28 with TRBJ2-7; tentatively, D is TRBD2 (6 bases). The V and J ends lost 5 bases and 2 bases respectively, with 16 bases between them. The CDR3 sequence is 15 residues long. From germline, CDR1 is MDHEN and CDR2 SYDVKM. CDR3 sequence reads: CASSGRGNSAYEQYF. For the CDR3, the DNA is TGTGCCAGCAGTGGTCGGGGGAACTCGGCCTACGAGCAGTACTTC.

This chain uses TRBV5-1 with TRBJ2-7, with D maybe TRBD2 (6 bases). CDR1 SGHRS and CDR2 YFSETQ come from the germline V gene. V was trimmed by 4 bases and J by 0 bases, leaving 17 bases between them. The CDR3 runs to 16 residues. CDR3 DNA sequence: TGCGCCAGCAGCCAAAAAGGGGCGGGAAGCTCCTACGAGCAGTACTTC. This sequence encodes CASSQKGAGSSYEQYF.

The chain uses TRBV7-2 and TRBJ2-1; 8 nucleotides line up with TRBD2. J gave up 4 bases and V 4 bases, and 9 bases lay outside the gene matches. This CDR3 contains 16 residues. Per the germline V gene, CDR1 is SGHTA and CDR2 is FQGNSA. CDR3 coding DNA: TGTGCCAGCAGCTCGCCCGGGGTAGCGGGGTACAATGAGCAGTTCTTC. Its translation: CASSSPGVAGYNEQFF.

The chain carries TRBV5-4 and TRBJ1-3; D call uncertain. Germline V gene sequence: CDR1 SGHNT, CDR2 YYREEE (reference sequence). Trimming cost V 2 bases and J 0 bases, with 15 bases left between them. The CDR3 is 17 amino acids. CDR3 residues: CASSFNTGSSSGNTIYF. CDR3 nucleotides: TGTGCCAGCAGCTTTAACACGGGGTCGAGCTCTGGAAACACCATATATTTT.

This clone was picked up a small number of times. The chain employs TRBV28 and TRBJ1-1, with 10 bases aligning to TRBD1. This CDR3 is built from 16 residues. Trimming at V came to 4 bases and at J to 5 bases, leaving 10 bases not matched to a gene. CDR1 MDHEN and CDR2 SYDVKM come from the germline V gene. In nucleotides, the CDR3 is TGTGCCAGCAGTTCCCCTGTGGGACAGGGGTGGACTGAAGCTTTCTTT. Protein sequence: CASSSPVGQGWTEAFF.

The rearrangement links TRBV6-5 to TRBJ1-2, with TRBD1 matching over 7 bases. V lost 5 bases to trimming and J lost 5 bases; unmatched junction nucleotides: 8. CDR1 is MNHEY, CDR2 SVGAGI, per germline. There are 14 residues in the CDR3. The CDR3 region is CASSRAGQSYGYTF. The CDR3 bases are TGTGCCAGCAGTCGTGCGGGACAGAGTTATGGCTACACCTTC.

The chain has TRBV4-2 and TRBJ1-6, with 7 bases aligning to TRBD1. Germline loops: CDR1 LGHNA, CDR2 YNFKEQ. CDR3 length: 16 amino acids. J was trimmed by 5 bases and V by 6 bases; bases with no gene match: 10. CDR3 nucleotides: TGTGCCAGCAGGATAGACGGGACAGATAATAATTCACCCCTCCACTTT. Translating gives CASRIDGTDNNSPLHF.

The table lists this clone with a count of one. CDR3 DNA sequence: TGTGCCAGCAGCCAGTGGGCCTCAGCCGCCTCCTACAATGAGCAGTTCTTC. Encoded protein: CASSQWASAASYNEQFF. The V call is TRBV14, the J call TRBJ2-1; D not certain. The germline gives CDR1 SGHDN, CDR2 FVKESK. V dropped 3 bases and J dropped 0 bases, with 15 bases sitting between them. CDR3 length: 17 residues.

The chain uses TRBV29-1 and TRBJ2-7; unclear D gene. The germline V gene encodes CDR1 SQVTM and CDR2 ANQGSEA. V dropped 3 bases and J dropped 2 bases, with 8 bases sitting between them. The length of the CDR3 is 12 residues. As DNA, the CDR3 is TGCAGCGTTGACAGACCTCCCTACGAGCAGTACTTC. It specifies CSVDRPPYEQYF.

This chain uses TRBV5-5 with TRBJ2-7, with TRBD2 matching over 12 bases. V lost 3 bases to trimming and J lost 3 bases; unmatched junction nucleotides: 4. The CDR3 consists of 15 residues. CDR1 and CDR2 from the germline V gene are SGHKS and YYEKEE (reference sequence). CDR3 loop: CASSYLAGGSYEQYF. Written as DNA, the CDR3 is TGTGCCAGCAGCTATCTAGCGGGAGGGAGCTACGAGCAGTACTTC.

The chain employs TRBV7-2 and TRBJ2-5, with 12 bases that match TRBD2. The germline V gene has CDR1 SGHTA and CDR2 FQGNSA. The trim removed 5 bases at V and 2 bases at J, leaving 15 bases unmatched. This CDR3 has 19 residues. CDR3 loop: CASSPRAWTSGDPQETQYF. In DNA, the CDR3 is TGTGCCAGCAGCCCGCGAGCTTGGACTAGCGGGGACCCACAAGAGACCCAGTACTTC.

This rearrangement joins TRBV6-5 to TRBJ2-1, with D hard to call. Trimming stripped 6 bases from V and 5 bases from J, with 17 bases between. This CDR3 has 15 amino acids. Germline CDR1 is MNHEY and CDR2 is SVGAGI. CDR3 loop: CASRNEQFPHNEQFF. For the CDR3, the DNA is TGTGCCAGCAGAAACGAACAGTTCCCCCACAATGAGCAGTTCTTC.

This chain uses TRBV27 with TRBJ2-1; TRBD1 is a possible D gene (6 bases). The CDR3 loop spans 16 amino acids. Trimming cost V 5 bases and J 4 bases, with 18 bases left between them. Germline V gene sequence: CDR1 MNHEY, CDR2 SMNVEV (reference sequence). CDR3: CASSPLYEQGYNEQFF. The CDR3 DNA is TGTGCCAGCAGTCCCCTTTATGAACAGGGATACAATGAGCAGTTCTTC.

V usage is TRBV7-3 and J usage is TRBJ1-6, with D maybe TRBD1 (5 bases). Germline assignment: CDR1 SGHTA and CDR2 FQGTGA. The V end lost 3 bases, the J end lost 8 bases, and 8 bases lay between the germline ends. The CDR3 length is 13 residues. The DNA of the CDR3 is TGTGCCAGCAGCTTCGTCAGGGATTCACCCCTCCACTTT. It specifies CASSFVRDSPLHF.

V is TRBV7-2 and J is TRBJ1-2, with unresolved D. Germline values: CDR1 SGHTA, CDR2 FQGNSA. The CDR3 contains 13 residues. V lost 5 bases and J 4 bases, leaving 11 bases between the germline ends. The CDR3 loop reads CASSPEARYGYTF. The CDR3 DNA reads TGTGCCAGCAGCCCCGAGGCCCGCTATGGCTACACCTTC.

The chain is built from TRBV5-8 and TRBJ2-3; 10 nucleotides match TRBD2. Germline CDR1 is SGHTS and CDR2 is YDEGEE. V dropped 3 bases and J dropped 2; count of bases not matched to a gene: 6. The CDR3 has 16 amino acids. The CDR3 DNA follows: TGTGCCAGCAGCTCAGGGACTAGCGCAGCCACAGATACGCAGTATTTT. This codes for CASSSGTSAATDTQYF.

V usage is TRBV24-1 and J usage is TRBJ2-3; no definite D call. From germline, CDR1 is KGHDR and CDR2 SFDVKD. V lost 3 bases and J 5 bases, leaving 17 bases between the germline ends. The CDR3 is made up of 16 amino acids. The CDR3 sequence is CATSDNLVMEGDTQYF. The CDR3 nucleotides are TGTGCCACCAGTGATAACTTGGTGATGGAAGGAGATACGCAGTATTTT.

This chain connects TRBV6-4 to TRBJ2-3; no definite D call. Germline V gene sequence: CDR1 MRHNA, CDR2 SNTAGT. V was cut by 2 bases and J by 5 bases, with 11 bases left in between. This CDR3 contains 14 residues. CDR3 nucleotides: TGTGCCAGCAGTGACGGTCGGCCCGGAGATACGCAGTATTTT. Its translation is CASSDGRPGDTQYF.

The gene calls are TRBV18 and TRBJ2-7, with 7 nucleotides matching TRBD1. There are 17 residues in the CDR3. Germline V gives CDR1 KGHSH, CDR2 LQKENI. The V segment lost 1 base and the J segment 6 bases; nucleotides outside the gene matches: 15. CDR3 DNA sequence: TGTGCCAGCTCACCACAAGAATTGACAGGGTGGTCGTCCGAGCAGTACTTC. Translation: CASSPQELTGWSSEQYF. The full variable domain, completed using reference TRBV18 and TRBJ2-7, is NAGVMQNPRHLVRRRGQEARLRCSPMKGHSHVYWYRQLPEEGLKFMVYLQKENIIDESGMPKERFSAEFPKEGPSILRIQQVVRGDSAAYFCASSPQELTGWSSEQYFGPGTRLTVT.

The chain uses TRBV7-6 and TRBJ2-3; D remains ambiguous. CDR1 is SGHVS, CDR2 FNYEAQ, per germline. V was shortened by 5 bases and J by 6 bases, with 18 bases between the two germline ends. The CDR3 covers 15 residues. The CDR3: CASSPTVMMRDTQYF. The CDR3 region has the DNA TGTGCCAGCAGCCCCACTGTCATGATGAGGGATACGCAGTATTTT.

This chain links TRBV7-3 with TRBJ1-2, with D unresolved. V was shortened by 4 bases and J by 4 bases, with 16 bases between the two germline ends. CDR3 length: 15 residues. Germline CDR1 and CDR2: SGHTA and FQGTGA. The CDR3 region has the DNA TGTGCCAGCAGCTCGCAGGCCCAGGTTCGCTATGGCTACACCTTC. This sequence encodes CASSSQAQVRYGYTF. Full variable domain (missing parts from reference TRBV7-3 and TRBJ1-2): GAGVSQTPSNKVTEKGKYVELRCDPISGHTALYWYRQSLGQGPEFLIYFQGTGAADDSGLPNDRFFAVRPEGSVSTLKIQRTERGDSAVYLCASSSQAQVRYGYTFGSGTRLTVV.

V usage is TRBV2 and J usage is TRBJ2-3; 14 nucleotides agree with TRBD2. The length of the CDR3 is 16 residues. Germline loops: CDR1 SNHLY, CDR2 FYNNEI. With V trimmed by 6 bases and J by 7 bases, 9 bases remained unmatched. The CDR3 spells CASRPQTSGRGNTQYF. The DNA for the CDR3 is TGTGCCAGCAGACCTCAGACTAGCGGGAGGGGGAATACGCAGTATTTT.

This sequence joins TRBV18 and TRBJ2-2; D is unresolved. With 1 base removed from V and 3 bases from J, the gap between germline ends came to 9 bases. Germline V lookup: CDR1 KGHSH, CDR2 LQKENI. The CDR3 contains 15 residues. The CDR3 protein is CASSPRTVDTGELFF. CDR3 nucleotides: TGTGCCAGCTCACCACGGACGGTTGACACCGGGGAGCTGTTTTTT. Filled out from reference TRBV18 and TRBJ2-2, the complete variable domain reads NAGVMQNPRHLVRRRGQEARLRCSPMKGHSHVYWYRQLPEEGLKFMVYLQKENIIDESGMPKERFSAEFPKEGPSILRIQQVVRGDSAAYFCASSPRTVDTGELFFGEGSRLTVL.